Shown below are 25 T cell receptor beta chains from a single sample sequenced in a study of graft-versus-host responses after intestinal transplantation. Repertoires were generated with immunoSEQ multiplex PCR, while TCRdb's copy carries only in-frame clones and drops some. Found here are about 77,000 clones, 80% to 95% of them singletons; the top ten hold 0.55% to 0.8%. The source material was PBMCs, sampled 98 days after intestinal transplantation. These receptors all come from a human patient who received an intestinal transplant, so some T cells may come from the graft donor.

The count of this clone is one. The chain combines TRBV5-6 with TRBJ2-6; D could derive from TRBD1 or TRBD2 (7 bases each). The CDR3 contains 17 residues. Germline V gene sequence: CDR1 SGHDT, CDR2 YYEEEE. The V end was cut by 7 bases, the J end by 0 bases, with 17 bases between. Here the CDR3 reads CASGGEGAISGANVLTF. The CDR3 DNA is TGTGCCAGCGGGGGGGAGGGGGCCATCTCTGGGGCCAACGTCCTGACTTTC.

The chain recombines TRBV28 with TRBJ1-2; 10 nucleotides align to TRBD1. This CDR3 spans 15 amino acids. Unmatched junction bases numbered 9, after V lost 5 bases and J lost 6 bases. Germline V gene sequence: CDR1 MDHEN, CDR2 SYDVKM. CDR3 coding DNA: TGTGCCAGCAGTCCGAGACAGGGGGCGCGAAATGGCTACACCTTC. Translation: CASSPRQGARNGYTF.

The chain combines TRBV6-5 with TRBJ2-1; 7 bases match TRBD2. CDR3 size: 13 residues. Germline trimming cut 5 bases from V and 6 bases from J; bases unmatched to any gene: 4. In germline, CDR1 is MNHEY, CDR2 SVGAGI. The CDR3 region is CASSLAVANEQFF. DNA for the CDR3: TGTGCCAGCAGTCTAGCGGTAGCCAATGAGCAGTTCTTC.

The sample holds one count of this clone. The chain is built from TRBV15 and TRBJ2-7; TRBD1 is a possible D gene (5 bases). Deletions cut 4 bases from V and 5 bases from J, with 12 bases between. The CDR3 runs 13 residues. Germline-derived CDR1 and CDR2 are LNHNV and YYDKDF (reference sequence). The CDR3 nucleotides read TGTGCCACCAGCAAGGGGCGGCAACACGAGCAGTACTTC. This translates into CATSKGRQHEQYF.

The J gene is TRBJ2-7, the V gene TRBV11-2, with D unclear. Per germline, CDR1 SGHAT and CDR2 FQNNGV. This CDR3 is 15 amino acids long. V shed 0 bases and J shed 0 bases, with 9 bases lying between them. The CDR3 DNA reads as TGTGCCAGCAGCTTAGATGTCCTGAGCTCCTACGAGCAGTACTTC. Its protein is CASSLDVLSSYEQYF.

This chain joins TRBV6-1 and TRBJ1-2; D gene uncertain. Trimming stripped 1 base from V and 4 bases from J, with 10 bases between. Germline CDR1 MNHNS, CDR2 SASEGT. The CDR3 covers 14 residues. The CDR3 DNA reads TGTGCCAGCAGTGAAGAGGCTGGGTCCTATGGCTACACCTTC. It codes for CASSEEAGSYGYTF.

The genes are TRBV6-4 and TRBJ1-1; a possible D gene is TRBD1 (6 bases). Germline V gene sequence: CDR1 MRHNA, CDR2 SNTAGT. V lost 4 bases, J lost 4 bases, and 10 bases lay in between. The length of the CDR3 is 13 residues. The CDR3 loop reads CASSVGGPTEAFF. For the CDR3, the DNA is TGTGCCAGCAGTGTAGGGGGACCCACTGAAGCTTTCTTT.

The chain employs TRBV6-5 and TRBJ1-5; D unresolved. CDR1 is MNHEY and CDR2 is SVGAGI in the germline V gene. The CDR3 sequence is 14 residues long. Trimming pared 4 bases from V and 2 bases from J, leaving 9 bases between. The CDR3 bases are TGTGCCAGCAGTTGGGCCCAGGGCAATCAGCCCCAGCATTTT. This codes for CASSWAQGNQPQHF.

The CDR3 sequence is CASSLEGTLSYEQYF. The CDR3 bases are TGTGCCAGCAGTTTGGAGGGGACTTTATCCTACGAGCAGTACTTC. The V gene is TRBV28, the J gene TRBJ2-7; perhaps TRBD2 as D (6 bases). V lost 3 bases and J lost 1, with 13 bases in between. The length of the CDR3 is 15 residues. Looked up from germline, CDR1 is MDHEN and CDR2 is SYDVKM.

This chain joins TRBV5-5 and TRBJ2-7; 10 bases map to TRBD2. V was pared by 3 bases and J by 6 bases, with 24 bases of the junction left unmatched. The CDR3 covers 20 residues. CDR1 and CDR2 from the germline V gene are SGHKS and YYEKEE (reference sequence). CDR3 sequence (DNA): TGTGCCAGCAGCTGGGGACCCAGGCTAGCGGGGGCCGGGCCCCTCGTCGAGCAGTACTTC. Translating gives CASSWGPRLAGAGPLVEQYF.

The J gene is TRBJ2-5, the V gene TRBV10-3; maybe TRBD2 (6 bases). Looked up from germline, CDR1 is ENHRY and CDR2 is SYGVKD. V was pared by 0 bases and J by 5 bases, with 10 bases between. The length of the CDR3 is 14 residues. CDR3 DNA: TGTGCCATCAGTGAGTCGGGGGGAGCTGAGACCCAGTACTTC. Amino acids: CAISESGGAETQYF.

The CDR3 is CASSAGTGPYEQYF. CDR3 bases: TGTGCCAGCAGCGCCGGGACAGGGCCCTACGAGCAGTACTTC. The chain carries TRBV5-8 and TRBJ2-7; the match to TRBD1 covers 9 bases. The CDR3 runs 14 residues. With V trimmed by 4 bases and J by 2 bases, 4 bases remained unmatched. Germline V gene sequence: CDR1 SGHTS, CDR2 YDEGEE.

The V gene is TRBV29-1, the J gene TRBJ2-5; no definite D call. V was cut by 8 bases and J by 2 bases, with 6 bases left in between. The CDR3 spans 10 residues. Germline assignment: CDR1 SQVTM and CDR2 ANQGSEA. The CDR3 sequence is CSTLQETQYF. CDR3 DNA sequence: TGCAGCACCTTACAAGAGACCCAGTACTTC.

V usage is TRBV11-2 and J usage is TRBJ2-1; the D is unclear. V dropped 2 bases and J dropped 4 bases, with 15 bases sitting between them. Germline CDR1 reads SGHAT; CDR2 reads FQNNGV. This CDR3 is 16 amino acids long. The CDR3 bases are TGTGCCAGCAGCTTAATTGAATCGATGGGATACAATGAGCAGTTCTTC. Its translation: CASSLIESMGYNEQFF.

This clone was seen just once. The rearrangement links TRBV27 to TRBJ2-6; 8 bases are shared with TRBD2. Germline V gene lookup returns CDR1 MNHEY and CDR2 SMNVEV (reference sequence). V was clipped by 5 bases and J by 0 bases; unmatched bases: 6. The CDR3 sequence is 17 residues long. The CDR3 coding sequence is TGTGCCAGCAGTACCCGGGGGGGTCTCTCTGGGGCCAACGTCCTGACTTTC. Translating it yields CASSTRGGLSGANVLTF.

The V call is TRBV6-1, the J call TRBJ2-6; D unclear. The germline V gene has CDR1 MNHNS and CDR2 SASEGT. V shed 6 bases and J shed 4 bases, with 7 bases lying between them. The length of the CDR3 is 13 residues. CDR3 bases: TGTGCCAGCAGCCCTTTGGGGGCCAACGTCCTGACTTTC. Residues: CASSPLGANVLTF.

This CDR3 is CASSVRGGQETQYF. In nucleotides, the CDR3 is TGCGCCAGCAGTGTACGCGGGGGGCAAGAGACCCAGTACTTC. This chain links TRBV10-2 with TRBJ2-5; 8 nucleotides match TRBD2. The V gene's germline CDR1 is WSHSY and CDR2 SAAADI. V shed 4 bases and J 2 bases; nucleotides not matched to a gene: 3. The CDR3 has 14 amino acids.

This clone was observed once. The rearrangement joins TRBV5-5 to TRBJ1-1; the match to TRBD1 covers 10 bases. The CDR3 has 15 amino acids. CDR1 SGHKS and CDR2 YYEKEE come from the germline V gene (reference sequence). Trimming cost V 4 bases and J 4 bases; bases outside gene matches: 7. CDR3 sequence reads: CASSGLGQGGTEAFF. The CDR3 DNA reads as TGTGCCAGCAGCGGACTCGGACAGGGGGGCACTGAAGCTTTCTTT. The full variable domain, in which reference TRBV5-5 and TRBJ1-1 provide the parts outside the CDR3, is DAGVTQSPTHLIKTRGQQVTLRCSPISGHKSVSWYQQVLGQGPQFIFQYYEKEERGRGNFPDRFSARQFPNYSSELNVNALLLGDSALYLCASSGLGQGGTEAFFGQGTRLTVV.

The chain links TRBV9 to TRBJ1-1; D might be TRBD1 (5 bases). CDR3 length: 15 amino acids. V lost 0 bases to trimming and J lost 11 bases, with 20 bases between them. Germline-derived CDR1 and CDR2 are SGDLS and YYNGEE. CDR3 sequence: CASSVEGTDPIGAFF. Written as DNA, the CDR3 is TGTGCCAGCAGCGTAGAAGGGACTGACCCGATAGGGGCTTTCTTT. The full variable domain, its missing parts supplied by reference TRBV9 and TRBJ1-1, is DSGVTQTPKHLITATGQRVTLRCSPRSGDLSVYWYQQSLDQGLQFLIQYYNGEERAKGNILERFSAQQFPDLHSELNLSSLELGDSALYFCASSVEGTDPIGAFFGQGTRLTVV.

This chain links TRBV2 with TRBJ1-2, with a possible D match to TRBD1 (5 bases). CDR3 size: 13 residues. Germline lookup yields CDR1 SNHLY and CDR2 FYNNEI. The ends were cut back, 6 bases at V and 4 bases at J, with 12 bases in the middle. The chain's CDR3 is CASRGLNAYGYTF. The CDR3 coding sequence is TGTGCCAGCAGGGGACTTAATGCCTATGGCTACACCTTC.

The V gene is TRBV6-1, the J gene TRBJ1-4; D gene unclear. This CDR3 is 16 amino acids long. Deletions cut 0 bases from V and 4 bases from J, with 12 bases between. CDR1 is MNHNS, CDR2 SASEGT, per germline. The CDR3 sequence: CASSEAVGSHNEKLFF. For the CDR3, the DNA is TGTGCCAGCAGTGAAGCGGTGGGCAGCCATAATGAAAAACTGTTTTTT.

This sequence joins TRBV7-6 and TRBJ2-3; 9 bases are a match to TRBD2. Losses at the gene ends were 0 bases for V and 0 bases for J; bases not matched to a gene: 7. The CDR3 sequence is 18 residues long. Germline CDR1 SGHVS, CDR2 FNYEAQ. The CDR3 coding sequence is TGTGCCAGCAGCTTAGCGCGTTCTAGCGGGATAAGCACAGATACGCAGTATTTT. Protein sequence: CASSLARSSGISTDTQYF. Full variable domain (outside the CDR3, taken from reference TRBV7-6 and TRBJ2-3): GAGVSQSPRYKVTKRGQDVALRCDPISGHVSLYWYRQALGQGPEFLTYFNYEAQQDKSGLPNDRFSAERPEGSISTLTIQRTEQRDSAMYRCASSLARSSGISTDTQYFGPGTRLTVL.

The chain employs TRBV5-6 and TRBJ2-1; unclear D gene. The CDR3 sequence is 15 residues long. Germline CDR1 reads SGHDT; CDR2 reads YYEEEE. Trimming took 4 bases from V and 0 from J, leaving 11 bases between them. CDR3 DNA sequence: TGTGCCAGCAGCATTCATATTAGCTCCTACAATGAGCAGTTCTTC. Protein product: CASSIHISSYNEQFF. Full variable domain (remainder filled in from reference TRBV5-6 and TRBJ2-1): DAGVTQSPTHLIKTRGQQVTLRCSPKSGHDTVSWYQQALGQGPQFIFQYYEEEERQRGNFPDRFSGHQFPNYSSELNVNALLLGDSALYLCASSIHISSYNEQFFGPGTRLTVL.

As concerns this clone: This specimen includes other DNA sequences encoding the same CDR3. CDR3 in DNA: TGTGCCAGTAGCCTTCCACCGTCCATTAATGAAAAACTGTTTTTT. This codes for CASSLPPSINEKLFF. The chain has TRBV7-6 and TRBJ1-4; D is undetermined. From germline, CDR1 is SGHVS and CDR2 FNYEAQ. The V end was cut by 9 bases, the J end by 4 bases, with 18 bases between. This CDR3 spans 15 amino acids.

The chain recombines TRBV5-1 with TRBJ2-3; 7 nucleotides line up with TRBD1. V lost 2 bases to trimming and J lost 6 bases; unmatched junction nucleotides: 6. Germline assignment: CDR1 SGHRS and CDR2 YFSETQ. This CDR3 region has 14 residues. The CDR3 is CASSLGGAYDTQYF. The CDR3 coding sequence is TGCGCCAGCAGCTTAGGGGGCGCTTACGATACGCAGTATTTT.